Below are 27 T cell receptor beta chains sequenced from a single sample in a study. From the RT-PCR reads, TCRdb called clonotypes with MiXCR, one entry per CDR3 protein. The sample shows hundreds of thousands of distinct CDR3 sequences, about 14% of them seen only once. Material: memory CD4+ T cells from blood. The receptor set was obtained from a female donor in good health, serving as a healthy control.

Comments on this clonotype: A much larger clone is a single base away; this may be a read error. The chain links TRBV12-3 or TRBV12-4 to TRBJ2-1; 14 bases are shared with TRBD2. J lost 6 bases, V lost 7 bases, and 5 bases had no gene match. The CDR3 loop spans 15 amino acids. The CDR3, as DNA: TGTGCCAGCACCAGACTAGCGGGAGGGGGCAATGAGCAGTTCTTC. Its protein product is CASTRLAGGGNEQFF.

This chain's CDR3 is CASSLAREYGYTF. DNA of the CDR3: TGCGCCAGCAGCTTGGCCAGGGAATATGGCTACACCTTC. The chain recombines TRBV5-1 with TRBJ1-2, with a tentative D call TRBD1 (5 bases). Trimming pared 0 bases from V and 5 bases from J, leaving 8 bases between. Germline V gene sequence: CDR1 SGHRS, CDR2 YFSETQ. The CDR3 has 13 amino acids.

The chain couples TRBV7-2 to TRBJ1-5; D might be TRBD1 (6 bases). CDR3 length: 17 amino acids. CDR1 and CDR2 (germline): SGHTA, FQGNSA. Trimming stripped 0 bases from V and 6 bases from J, with 18 bases between. CDR3 sequence: CASSLAGGGGVFQPQHF. The CDR3 DNA follows: TGTGCCAGCAGCTTAGCGGGGGGAGGGGGAGTCTTTCAGCCCCAGCATTTT.

The chain carries TRBV5-8 and TRBJ1-4, with D perhaps matching TRBD1 (6 bases). Germline V gene lookup returns CDR1 SGHTS and CDR2 YDEGEE. This CDR3 is 15 amino acids long. V shed 4 bases and J shed 5 bases, with 15 bases lying between them. The CDR3 DNA sequence: TGTGCCAGCAGCCCGAGGGGGTCCCGCAATGAAAAACTGTTTTTT. Protein: CASSPRGSRNEKLFF.

This clonotype was recorded at least ten times. V is TRBV7-8 and J is TRBJ2-4, with no clear D. The length of the CDR3 is 14 residues. Trimming pared 5 bases from V and 2 bases from J, leaving 10 bases between. CDR1 is SGHVS and CDR2 is FQNEAQ in the germline V gene. CDR3 protein: CASSPRGSKNIQYF. The CDR3 DNA reads TGTGCCAGCAGCCCCCGTGGATCCAAAAACATTCAGTACTTC. The full variable domain, with the rest looked up from reference TRBV7-8 and TRBJ2-4, is GAGVSQSPRYKVAKRGQDVALRCDPISGHVSLFWYQQALGQGPEFLTYFQNEAQLDKSGLPSDRFFAERPEGSVSTLKIQRTQQEDSAVYLCASSPRGSKNIQYFGAGTRLSVL.

This chain links TRBV12-3 or TRBV12-4 with TRBJ2-2; 12 positions match TRBD2. Trimming cost V 7 bases and J 3 bases; bases outside gene matches: 6. The CDR3 has 16 amino acids. For the CDR3, the DNA is TGTGCCAGCACTAGCGGGGGGGCCCAGTACACCGGGGAGCTGTTTTTT. Amino acids: CASTSGGAQYTGELFF.

This clonotype was detected a few times. The chain uses TRBV7-3 and TRBJ2-1; the match to TRBD2 covers 9 bases. V gave up 0 bases and J gave up 0 bases; unmatched junction bases: 12. The CDR3 sequence is 20 residues long. In germline, CDR1 is SGHTA, CDR2 FQGTGA. DNA for the CDR3: TGTGCCAGCAGCTTAACCGTAACGAGCGGGGGGCCCCCCTCCTACAATGAGCAGTTCTTC. Residues: CASSLTVTSGGPPSYNEQFF. Full variable domain (missing parts from reference TRBV7-3 and TRBJ2-1): GAGVSQTPSNKVTEKGKYVELRCDPISGHTALYWYRQSLGQGPEFLIYFQGTGAADDSGLPNDRFFAVRPEGSVSTLKIQRTERGDSAVYLCASSLTVTSGGPPSYNEQFFGPGTRLTVL.

In this sample, this clonotype turned up a few times. The chain has TRBV12-3 or TRBV12-4 and TRBJ2-5, with 13 bases lining up with TRBD2. Germline trimming cut 6 bases from V and 4 bases from J; bases unmatched to any gene: 5. The CDR3 extends over 15 amino acids. The CDR3 DNA sequence: TGTGCCAGCAGCAACGGACTAGCGGGAGCAGAGACCCAGTACTTC. Protein sequence: CASSNGLAGAETQYF.

The chain is built from TRBV12-3 or TRBV12-4 and TRBJ1-1, with 12 bases aligning to TRBD1. The CDR3 contains 17 residues. With V trimmed by 3 bases and J by 4 bases, 9 bases remained unmatched. The CDR3 reads CASSFSGTGGLGTEAFF. The CDR3 DNA sequence: TGTGCCAGCAGTTTCTCCGGGACAGGGGGCCTGGGCACTGAAGCTTTCTTT.

Only a few counts were recorded for this clonotype. The rearrangement joins TRBV5-1 to TRBJ2-7, with D possibly being TRBD2 (6 bases). The CDR3 sequence is 14 residues long. V lost 0 bases, J lost 5 bases, and 12 bases lay in between. The germline V gene has CDR1 SGHRS and CDR2 YFSETQ. The DNA of the CDR3 is TGCGCCAGCAGCTTGGGGTTTTCTAGCGACGAGCAGTACTTC. This translates into CASSLGFSSDEQYF.

This clonotype was found many times. The V gene is TRBV5-1, the J gene TRBJ2-1; 13 positions match TRBD2. CDR3 length: 15 amino acids. Trimming cost V 4 bases and J 6 bases; bases outside gene matches: 4. Germline V gene lookup returns CDR1 SGHRS and CDR2 YFSETQ. For the CDR3, the DNA is TGCGCCAGCAGCCCGGGACTAGCGGGGAGCAATGAGCAGTTCTTC. This sequence encodes CASSPGLAGSNEQFF.

Only a few counts were recorded for this clonotype. V usage is TRBV20-1 and J usage is TRBJ2-2; 12 bases fit TRBD2. Germline V lookup: CDR1 DFQATT, CDR2 SNEGSKA (reference sequence). CDR3 length: 18 residues. The V and J ends lost 3 bases and 3 bases, in that order; junction bases with no gene match: 11. The CDR3 protein is CSASARRLAGGDTGELFF. The CDR3 region has the DNA TGCAGTGCTAGCGCTCGGCGTCTAGCGGGAGGGGACACCGGGGAGCTGTTTTTT.

The table lists this clonotype with a few counts. The chain is built from TRBV18 and TRBJ2-7; D possibly uses TRBD1 or TRBD2 (5 bases each). Germline assignment: CDR1 KGHSH and CDR2 LQKENI. The CDR3 runs to 15 residues. V was shortened by 3 bases and J by 3 bases, with 15 bases between the two germline ends. The CDR3 DNA reads as TGTGCCAGCTCACCCAACCGGGACGGCTACTACGAGCAGTACTTC. Protein sequence: CASSPNRDGYYEQYF.

This clonotype was detected a few times. The chain uses TRBV4-3 and TRBJ2-3; D gene uncertain. Germline loops: CDR1 LGHNA, CDR2 YSLEER. Trimming took 4 bases from V and 4 from J, leaving 15 bases between them. This CDR3 comprises 15 residues. CDR3 sequence: CASSPRSPVADTQYF. The DNA of the CDR3 is TGCGCCAGCAGCCCCCGCTCCCCCGTGGCAGATACGCAGTATTTT.

This clonotype was seen a handful of times. The chain uses TRBV9 and TRBJ2-1; 10 bases agree with TRBD1. The CDR3 length is 18 residues. Germline CDR1 is SGDLS and CDR2 is YYNGEE. Trimming at V came to 0 bases and at J to 5 bases, leaving 11 bases not matched to a gene. Here the CDR3 DNA reads TGTGCCAGCAGCGTAGCCCTGCGCGGGGGGACAGGGGACAATGAGCAGTTCTTC. This gives the protein CASSVALRGGTGDNEQFF. The full variable domain, rest sourced from reference TRBV9 and TRBJ2-1, is DSGVTQTPKHLITATGQRVTLRCSPRSGDLSVYWYQQSLDQGLQFLIQYYNGEERAKGNILERFSAQQFPDLHSELNLSSLELGDSALYFCASSVALRGGTGDNEQFFGPGTRLTVL.

There are many counts of this clonotype. The V gene is TRBV12-3 or TRBV12-4, the J gene TRBJ2-2, with 8 nucleotides matching TRBD2. CDR3 length equals 15 residues. V trimming: 4 bases; J trimming: 4 bases; junction bases outside the gene matches: 5. The CDR3 nucleotides read TGTGCCAGCAGTTATACTAGCGGAGTCACCGGGGAGCTGTTTTTT. Residues: CASSYTSGVTGELFF.

This clonotype was recorded many times. V is TRBV10-3 and J is TRBJ2-7; tentatively, D is TRBD2 (5 bases). The CDR3 has 17 amino acids. Trimming took 0 bases from V and 0 from J, leaving 15 bases between them. CDR1 ENHRY and CDR2 SYGVKD come from the germline V gene. The CDR3 coding sequence is TGTGCCATCAGTGAGTCGTTGGCGGGCCCGAGCTCCTACGAGCAGTACTTC. Its translation is CAISESLAGPSSYEQYF.

This clonotype was detected many times. V usage is TRBV20-1 and J usage is TRBJ1-1; no reliable D call. CDR3 size: 11 residues. Germline-derived CDR1 and CDR2 are DFQATT and SNEGSKA (reference sequence). The V end was cut by 3 bases, the J end by 4 bases, with 6 bases between. The CDR3 here is CSASGSTEAFF. As DNA, the CDR3 is TGCAGTGCTAGCGGGAGCACTGAAGCTTTCTTT.

This sequence joins TRBV20-1 and TRBJ1-4, with TRBD1 as a possible D gene (5 bases). The germline V gene encodes CDR1 DFQATT and CDR2 SNEGSKA (reference sequence). The V end was cut by 0 bases, the J end by 5 bases, with 7 bases between. The CDR3 is 13 amino acids. The CDR3 bases are TGCAGTGCTAGAGACAGGGTAAATGAAAAACTGTTTTTT. Its protein product is CSARDRVNEKLFF.

Many counts were recorded for this clonotype. The chain couples TRBV5-1 to TRBJ1-1; D is possibly TRBD1 (5 bases). The CDR3 is 14 residues long. Per the germline V gene, CDR1 is SGHRS and CDR2 is YFSETQ. The V end lost 1 base, the J end lost 0 bases, and 7 bases lay between the germline ends. The DNA for the CDR3 is TGCGCCAGCAGCTTGCAGGGTGTGAACACTGAAGCTTTCTTT. It translates to CASSLQGVNTEAFF.

This clonotype was seen a few times. This sequence joins TRBV6-1 and TRBJ2-3, with 10 bases lining up with TRBD2. Germline V gene lookup returns CDR1 MNHNS and CDR2 SASEGT. This CDR3 region has 14 residues. J was trimmed by 8 bases and V by 7 bases; bases with no gene match: 9. This CDR3 is CASILAGVSGTQYF. In nucleotides, the CDR3 is TGTGCCAGCATTCTAGCGGGGGTCAGCGGTACGCAGTATTTT.

There are many counts of this clonotype. The chain employs TRBV5-1 and TRBJ2-7; no clear D gene. Between the trimmed V and J ends, which lost 3 bases and 6 bases, there was a span of 19 bases. The germline gives CDR1 SGHRS, CDR2 YFSETQ. This CDR3 contains 15 residues. The CDR3 is CASSSNVVSDAEQYF. In nucleotides, the CDR3 is TGCGCCAGCAGCTCGAACGTAGTAAGTGATGCCGAGCAGTACTTC.

This clonotype was recorded at least ten times. The CDR3 DNA sequence: TGTGCCAGCAGCGGACTAGCGGACAATGAGCAGTTCTTC. This gives the protein CASSGLADNEQFF. J is TRBJ2-1 and V is TRBV27; TRBD2 matches 10 bases. Germline CDR1 and CDR2: MNHEY and SMNVEV (reference sequence). This CDR3 comprises 13 residues. With V trimmed by 6 bases and J by 5 bases, 1 base remained unmatched.

V and J are TRBV5-1 and TRBJ2-2; D tentatively reads TRBD1 or TRBD2 (5 bases each). Trimming removed 4 bases at V and 5 bases at J, with 15 bases between. Germline V gene sequence: CDR1 SGHRS, CDR2 YFSETQ. This CDR3 has 15 residues. The CDR3 loop reads CASSGTGLGTGELFF. Here the CDR3 DNA reads TGCGCCAGCAGCGGCACGGGGCTAGGGACCGGGGAGCTGTTTTTT.

This clonotype was picked up many times. The chain combines TRBV24-1 with TRBJ1-5; D is ambiguous. V was cut by 8 bases and J by 0 bases, with 16 bases left in between. The CDR3 loop spans 16 amino acids. Germline CDR1 and CDR2: KGHDR and SFDVKD. CDR3 in DNA: TGTGCCACCATCCCACCGGGAGTTTGTAGCAATCAGCCCCAGCATTTT. Amino acid sequence: CATIPPGVCSNQPQHF.

This clonotype came up many times. The chain is built from TRBV27 and TRBJ1-5; no clear D. V lost 2 bases and J lost 3, with 11 bases in between. The CDR3 covers 15 residues. Per the germline V gene, CDR1 is MNHEY and CDR2 is SMNVEV (reference sequence). CDR3 nucleotide sequence: TGTGCCAGCAGTTTAAGAGGACGGTCCAATCAGCCCCAGCATTTT. Encoded protein: CASSLRGRSNQPQHF.

This rearrangement joins TRBV14 to TRBJ2-5; TRBD2 aligns across 10 bases. Germline CDR1 reads SGHDN; CDR2 reads FVKESK. V shed 4 bases, J shed 5 bases, and the junction held 10 bases outside the gene matches. CDR3 length: 16 residues. For the CDR3, the DNA is TGTGCCAGCAGCCGTATAGCGGGAGGTGCAGTGGAGACCCAGTACTTC. It yields the protein CASSRIAGGAVETQYF. Variable domain in full (rest from reference TRBV14 and TRBJ2-5): EAGVTQFPSHSVIEKGQTVTLRCDPISGHDNLYWYRRVMGKEIKFLLHFVKESKQDESGMPNNRFLAERTGGTYSTLKVQPAELEDSGVYFCASSRIAGGAVETQYFGPGTRLLVL.